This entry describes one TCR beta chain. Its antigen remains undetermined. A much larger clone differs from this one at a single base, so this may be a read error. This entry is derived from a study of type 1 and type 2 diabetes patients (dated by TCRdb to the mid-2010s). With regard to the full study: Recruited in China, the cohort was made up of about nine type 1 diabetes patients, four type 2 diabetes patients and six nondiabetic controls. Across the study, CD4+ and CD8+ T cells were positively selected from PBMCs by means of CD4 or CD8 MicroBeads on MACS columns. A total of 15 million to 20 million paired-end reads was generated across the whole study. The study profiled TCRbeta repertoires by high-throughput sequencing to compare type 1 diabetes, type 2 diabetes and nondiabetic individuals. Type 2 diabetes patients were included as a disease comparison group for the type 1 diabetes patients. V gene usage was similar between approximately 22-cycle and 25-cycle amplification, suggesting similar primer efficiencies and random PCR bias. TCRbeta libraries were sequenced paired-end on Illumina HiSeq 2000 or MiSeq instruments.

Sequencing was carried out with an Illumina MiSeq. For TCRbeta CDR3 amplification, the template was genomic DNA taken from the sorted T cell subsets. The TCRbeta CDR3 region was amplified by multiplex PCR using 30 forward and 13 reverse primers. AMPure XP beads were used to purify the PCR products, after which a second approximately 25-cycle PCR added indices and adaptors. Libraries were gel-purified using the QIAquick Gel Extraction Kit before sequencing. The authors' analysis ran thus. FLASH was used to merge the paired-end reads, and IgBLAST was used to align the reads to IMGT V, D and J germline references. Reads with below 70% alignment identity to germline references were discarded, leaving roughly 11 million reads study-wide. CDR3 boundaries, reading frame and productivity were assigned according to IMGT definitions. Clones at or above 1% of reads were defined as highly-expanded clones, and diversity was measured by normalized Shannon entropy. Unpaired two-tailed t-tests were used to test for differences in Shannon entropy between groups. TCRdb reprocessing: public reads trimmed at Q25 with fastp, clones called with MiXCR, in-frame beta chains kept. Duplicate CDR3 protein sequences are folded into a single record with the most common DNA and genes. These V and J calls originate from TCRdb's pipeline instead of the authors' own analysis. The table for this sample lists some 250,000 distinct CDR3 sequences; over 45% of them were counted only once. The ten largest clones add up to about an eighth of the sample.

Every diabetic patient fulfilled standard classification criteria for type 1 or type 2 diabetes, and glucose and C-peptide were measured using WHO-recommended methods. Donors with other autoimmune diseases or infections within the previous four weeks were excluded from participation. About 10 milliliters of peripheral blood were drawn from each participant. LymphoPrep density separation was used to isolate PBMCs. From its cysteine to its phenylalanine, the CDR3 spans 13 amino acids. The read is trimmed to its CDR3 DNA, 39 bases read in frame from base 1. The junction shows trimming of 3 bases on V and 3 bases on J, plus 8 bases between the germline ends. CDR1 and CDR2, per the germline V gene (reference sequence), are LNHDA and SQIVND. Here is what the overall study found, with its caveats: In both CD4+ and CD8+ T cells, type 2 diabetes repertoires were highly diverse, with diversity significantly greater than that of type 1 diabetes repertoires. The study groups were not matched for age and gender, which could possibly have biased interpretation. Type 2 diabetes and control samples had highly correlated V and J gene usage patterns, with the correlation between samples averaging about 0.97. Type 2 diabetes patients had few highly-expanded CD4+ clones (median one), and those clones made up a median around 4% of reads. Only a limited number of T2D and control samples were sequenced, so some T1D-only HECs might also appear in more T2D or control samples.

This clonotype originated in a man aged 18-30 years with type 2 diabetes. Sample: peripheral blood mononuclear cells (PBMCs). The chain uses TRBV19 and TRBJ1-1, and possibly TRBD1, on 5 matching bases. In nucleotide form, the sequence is TGTGCCAGTAGTATTGGGGGGGACACTGAAGCTTTCTTT. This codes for CASSIGGDTEAFF.